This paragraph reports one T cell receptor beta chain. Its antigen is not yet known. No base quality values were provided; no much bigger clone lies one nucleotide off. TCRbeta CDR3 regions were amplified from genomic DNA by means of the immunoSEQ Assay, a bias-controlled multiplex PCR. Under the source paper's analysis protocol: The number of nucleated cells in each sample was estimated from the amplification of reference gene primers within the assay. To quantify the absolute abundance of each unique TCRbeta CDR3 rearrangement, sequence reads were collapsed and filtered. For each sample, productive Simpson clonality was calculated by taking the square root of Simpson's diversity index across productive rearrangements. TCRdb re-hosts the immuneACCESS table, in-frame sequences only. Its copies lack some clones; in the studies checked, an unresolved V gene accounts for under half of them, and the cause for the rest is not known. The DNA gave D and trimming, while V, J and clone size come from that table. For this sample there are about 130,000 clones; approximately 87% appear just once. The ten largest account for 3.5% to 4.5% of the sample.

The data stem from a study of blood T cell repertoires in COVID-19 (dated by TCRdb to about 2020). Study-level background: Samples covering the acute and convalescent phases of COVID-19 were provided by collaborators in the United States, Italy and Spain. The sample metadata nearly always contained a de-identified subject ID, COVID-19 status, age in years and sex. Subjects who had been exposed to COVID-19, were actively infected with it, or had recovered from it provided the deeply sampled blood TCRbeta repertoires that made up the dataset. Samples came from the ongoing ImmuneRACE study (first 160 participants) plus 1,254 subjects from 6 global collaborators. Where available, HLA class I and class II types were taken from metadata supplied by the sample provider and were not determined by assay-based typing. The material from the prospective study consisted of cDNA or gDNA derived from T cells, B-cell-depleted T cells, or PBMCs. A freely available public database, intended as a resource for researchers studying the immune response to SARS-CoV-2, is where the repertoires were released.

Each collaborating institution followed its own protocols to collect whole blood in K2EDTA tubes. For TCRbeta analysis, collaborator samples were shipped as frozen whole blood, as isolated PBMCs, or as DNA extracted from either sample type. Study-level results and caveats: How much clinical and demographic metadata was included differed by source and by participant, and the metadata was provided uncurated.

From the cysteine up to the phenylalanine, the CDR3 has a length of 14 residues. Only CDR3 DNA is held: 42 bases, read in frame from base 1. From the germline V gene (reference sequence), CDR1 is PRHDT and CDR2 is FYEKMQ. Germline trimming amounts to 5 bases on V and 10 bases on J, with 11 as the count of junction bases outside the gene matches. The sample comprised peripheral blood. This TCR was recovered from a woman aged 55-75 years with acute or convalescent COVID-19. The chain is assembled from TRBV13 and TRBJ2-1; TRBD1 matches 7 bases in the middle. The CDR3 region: CASSLQQGLGEQFF. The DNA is TGTGCCAGCAGCCTCCAACAGGGGTTGGGGGAGCAGTTCTTC.